The rows below give T cell receptor beta chains drawn from one sample of a study of blood T cell repertoires in COVID-19. Clones were sequenced by immunoSEQ multiplex PCR, and TCRdb holds only the in-frame ones, with some missing. The repertoire includes approximately 31,000 clones, about 90% of them detected once, and roughly 13% sits in the top ten. Sequencing was carried out using peripheral blood. These receptors all come from a human donor with active COVID-19. The donor label of this sample is uncertain. The CDR3 runs from the conserved cysteine through the conserved F or W. The order of the fields is V gene, J gene, clone size, D gene, CDR3 DNA, CDR3 protein. A D gene is named only where the DNA matches it firmly. Where a row states a size, it is once, few, many or the class of an expanded clone; other rows omit it.

TRBV6-2/TRBV6-3	TRBJ2-7	-	-	TGTGCCAGCAGTTCAAGGGGAAAGGAGCAGTACTTC	CASSSRGKEQYF
TRBV9	TRBJ2-7	-	-	TGTGCCAGCAGCGTAGAGCAGGGGGGTGAGCAGTACTTC	CASSVEQGGEQYF
TRBV27	TRBJ1-4	-	TRBD1	TGTGCCAGCAGTCGTAACAGGGGGCCGAATGAAAAACTGTTTTTT	CASSRNRGPNEKLFF
TRBV7-6	TRBJ2-2	-	-	TGTGCCAGCAGCCAAATTGGAGGGGACACCGGGGAGCTGTTTTTT	CASSQIGGDTGELFF
TRBV19	TRBJ1-1	-	-	TGTGCCAGTAGTATAAACGGGGGGGCTGGCACTGAAGCTTTCTTT	CASSINGGAGTEAFF
TRBV5-4	TRBJ1-6	-	-	TGTGCCAGCAGCAGTTTGACTCCATATAATTCACCCCTCCACTTT	CASSSLTPYNSPLHF
TRBV19	TRBJ1-4	-	-	TGTGCCAGTAGTAAATATAGGACAGCAATTAATGAAAAACTGTTTTTT	CASSKYRTAINEKLFF
TRBV5-1	TRBJ1-2	-	-	TGCGCCAGCAGCCCAGGGAAGACAGGTGGTGGCTACACCTTC	CASSPGKTGGGYTF
TRBV7-3	TRBJ2-2	-	-	TGTGCCAGCAGCTTAAGCAGGGATTTGACCGGGGAGCTGTTTTTT	CASSLSRDLTGELFF
TRBV7-3	TRBJ2-1	-	-	TGTGCCAGCAGCTTAAGTCCGCGGGGAGAGCAGTTCTTC	CASSLSPRGEQFF
TRBV7-9	TRBJ1-4	few	-	TGTGCCAGCAGCTTCTCGACAGCTAATGAAAAACTGTTTTTT	CASSFSTANEKLFF
TRBV1	TRBJ1-2	-	-	TGCACCAGCAGCCAAGACCTAACCCAGGGTGAGGACTATGGCTACACCTTC	CTSSQDLTQGEDYGYTF
TRBV12-3/TRBV12-4	TRBJ2-1	-	-	TGTGCCAGCAGGCCCTCGTTAGAGAATGAGCAGTTCTTC	CASRPSLENEQFF
TRBV5-4	TRBJ2-1	-	TRBD1	TGTGCCAGCAGCGGGGGGACAGGGGGGTTAGATGAGCAGTTCTTC	CASSGGTGGLDEQFF
TRBV6-9	TRBJ2-7	-	-	TGTGCCAGCAGTTCATGCAGGCTCAGCTCCTACGAGCAGTACTTC	CASSSCRLSSYEQYF
TRBV3-1/TRBV3-2	TRBJ2-7	-	TRBD1	TGTGCCAGCAGCCTGAGAGGGGGGACAGGGTCGGGCGAGCAGTACTTC	CASSLRGGTGSGEQYF
TRBV3-1/TRBV3-2	TRBJ2-7	-	-	TGTGCCAGCAGCCATCCCCAGCGGGTATACGAGCAGTACTTC	CASSHPQRVYEQYF
TRBV4-2	TRBJ1-4	-	TRBD1	TGTGCCAGCAGCCGAAGAGGGATGGGGACAGGGCAACCAACTAATGAAAAACTGTTTTTT	CASSRRGMGTGQPTNEKLFF
TRBV7-2	TRBJ2-7	-	TRBD2	TGTGCCAGCAGCCCTTTCGGGGGAGCGGGGATCTACGAGCAGTACTTC	CASSPFGGAGIYEQYF
TRBV19	TRBJ1-2	-	-	TGTGCCAGTATCGCGGACGGGAGAAACTATGGCTACACCTTC	CASIADGRNYGYTF
TRBV4-3	TRBJ2-7	-	TRBD1	TGCGCCAGCAGCCAAGGGGCCGGGACAGGGGTTTACGAGCAGTACTTC	CASSQGAGTGVYEQYF
TRBV5-4	TRBJ2-1	-	TRBD2	TGTGCCGGCGGGGGTAAGCACGGTAGCTCCTACAATGAGCAGTTCTTC	CAGGGKHGSSYNEQFF
TRBV5-8	TRBJ2-5	-	-	TGTGCCAGCAGCTTGGTCGGTCCCTTCGGGGAGACCCAGTACTTC	CASSLVGPFGETQYF
TRBV19	TRBJ1-1	-	-	TGTGCCAGTAGTATTTCTTGGTCAGGAAACACTGAAGCTTTCTTT	CASSISWSGNTEAFF
TRBV7-8	TRBJ1-5	-	-	TGTGCCAGCAGCCCCTATAGCAATCAGCCCCAGCATTTT	CASSPYSNQPQHF
TRBV5-1	TRBJ2-7	-	TRBD1	TGCGCCAGCAGCTTTGGACAGGACTACGAGCAGTACTTC	CASSFGQDYEQYF
TRBV19	TRBJ2-7	-	-	TGTGCCAGTAGTGACGTCCGGACAACAGTAATCTACGAGCAGTACTTC	CASSDVRTTVIYEQYF
TRBV15	TRBJ2-5	-	TRBD1	TGTGCCACCAGCAGACTCAGGACAGGCCCGGTGGGGGAGACCCAGTACTTC	CATSRLRTGPVGETQYF
TRBV19	TRBJ2-4	-	TRBD2	TGTGCCAGTACAATAGCGGGGGGTTCTAAAAACATTCAGTACTTC	CASTIAGGSKNIQYF
TRBV5-1	TRBJ2-5	-	-	TGCGCCAGCAGATCGAGCGGGCCGGTCACCGAGACCCAGTACTTC	CASRSSGPVTETQYF
TRBV4-2	TRBJ2-6	-	TRBD2	TGTGCCAGCAGCCGAGGCGGGGGTGACTTTAGGGGATCTGGGGCCAACGTCCTGACTTTC	CASSRGGGDFRGSGANVLTF
TRBV4-2	TRBJ2-5	-	-	TGTGCCAGCAGCCCTGAACAGGGCGGGTCCCAAGAGACCCAGTACTTC	CASSPEQGGSQETQYF
TRBV11-2	TRBJ2-7	-	TRBD1	TGTGCCAGCAGCTCGGGGACAGGGCCCTACGAGCAGTACTTC	CASSSGTGPYEQYF
TRBV7-8	TRBJ2-2	-	-	TGTGCCAGCAGCGCGGCGTCGGTGGCAGGGTACACCGGGGAGCTGTTTTTT	CASSAASVAGYTGELFF
TRBV18	TRBJ1-4	-	TRBD1	TGTGCCAGCTCACCTCGACAGGGGGCTAATGAAAAACTGTTTTTT	CASSPRQGANEKLFF
TRBV6-5	TRBJ1-1	-	-	TGTGCCAGCGGATCGAGGGACACTGAAGCTTTCTTT	CASGSRDTEAFF
TRBV13	TRBJ2-1	few	-	TGTGCCAGCAGCTTAGAAGCGGCTAGCGCCTACAATGAGCAGTTCTTC	CASSLEAASAYNEQFF
TRBV9	TRBJ1-2	-	TRBD1	TGTGCCAGCAGCGTCGGGGGACAGGGGGCGAGTGGCTACACCTTC	CASSVGGQGASGYTF
TRBV19	TRBJ1-2	-	TRBD1	TGTGCCAGTAGCGTTCTTGGGACAGGGGCCTATGGCTACACCTTC	CASSVLGTGAYGYTF
TRBV27	TRBJ2-3	-	TRBD2	TGTGCCAGCAGTTCTGCAGCGGGGGGCCTCGCTTATACGCAGTATTTT	CASSSAAGGLAYTQYF
TRBV19	TRBJ1-2	-	TRBD1	TGTGCCAGTACCCCAGGGACAGGGAATAACTATGGCTACACCTTC	CASTPGTGNNYGYTF
TRBV3-1/TRBV3-2	TRBJ1-3	-	-	TGTGCCAGCAGCTCAACTGCCATCTCTGGAAACACCATATATTTT	CASSSTAISGNTIYF
TRBV28	TRBJ2-7	few	-	TGTGCCAGCACCGGGGGCTCGGGAGGTTCAATCTACGAGCAGTACTTC	CASTGGSGGSIYEQYF
TRBV5-1	TRBJ2-5	once	-	TGCGCCAGTTATCTGGACAGCAAACAAGAGACCCAGTACTTC	CASYLDSKQETQYF